The next 13 T cell receptor beta chains were all read from a single sample in a study of neurological immune-mediated disorders. Time point in this sample: longitudinal time-point 3. Each CDR3 protein gets one entry after TCRdb re-called the 5' RACE reads with MiXCR. The profile covers roughly 45,000 distinct CDR3 sequences, with less than 15% appearing a single time and about an eighth taken by the ten largest. The source material was PBMCs. Receptors were obtained from a man aged 30-40 years in good health.

The rearrangement joins TRBV5-1 to TRBJ2-1; 7 nucleotides line up with TRBD2. The CDR3 covers 15 residues. The trim removed 0 bases at V and 7 bases at J, leaving 7 bases unmatched. Germline lookup yields CDR1 SGHRS and CDR2 YFSETQ. In DNA form, the CDR3 reads TGCGCCAGCAGCTTGGTTACGGGAGGCCGTAATGAGCAGTTCTTC. This translates into CASSLVTGGRNEQFF.

This clonotype was counted at least ten times. The V gene is TRBV20-1, the J gene TRBJ2-3; TRBD2 matches at 11 bases. The CDR3 spans 21 residues. The V and J ends lost 6 bases and 0 bases, in that order; junction bases with no gene match: 23. The germline V gene encodes CDR1 DFQATT and CDR2 SNEGSKA (reference sequence). Written as DNA, the CDR3 is TGCAGTGCCAGGCCCGGGGGAGGGACAGGGTTAGCGGGAGGGAGCACAGATACGCAGTATTTT. Its translation is CSARPGGGTGLAGGSTDTQYF.

This clonotype was counted many times. The V and J genes are TRBV6-6 and TRBJ1-4, with 8 positions matching TRBD1. The V gene end was trimmed by 6 bases and the J gene end by 8 bases; junction bases not matched to a gene: 11. In germline, CDR1 is MNHNY, CDR2 SVGAGI (reference sequence). This CDR3 contains 15 residues. The CDR3 DNA reads as TGTGCCAGCAGGCCAAGGCAGGGGGCCCACGAAAAACTGTTTTTT. Translated: CASRPRQGAHEKLFF.

This clonotype was counted at least ten times. The chain joins TRBV5-1 to TRBJ2-6; possibly TRBD1 for D (6 bases). The ends were cut back, 5 bases at V and 1 base at J, with 10 bases in the middle. The germline V gene encodes CDR1 SGHRS and CDR2 YFSETQ. The CDR3 has 15 amino acids. The CDR3: CASSWTVSGANVLTF. The CDR3 coding sequence is TGCGCCAGCAGTTGGACAGTTTCTGGGGCCAACGTCCTGACTTTC.

This clonotype was detected ten times or more. This may arise from a read error, as a much more abundant clone is one base away. This chain joins TRBV29-1 and TRBJ2-2; D remains unclear. The CDR3 spans 13 residues. Germline-derived CDR1 and CDR2 are SQVTM and ANQGSEA. Trimming left V 1 base short and J 2 bases short, with 5 bases between. The CDR3 reads CSVEGRNTGELFF. The CDR3 DNA follows: TGCAGCGTTGAAGGTCGTAACACCGGGGAGCTGTTTTTT.

This clonotype was recorded at least ten times. V is TRBV11-2 and J is TRBJ2-3, with unresolved D. Germline V gene lookup returns CDR1 SGHAT and CDR2 FQNNGV. The CDR3 length is 16 residues. Trimming removed 3 bases at V and 5 bases at J, with 18 bases between. The CDR3 DNA follows: TGTGCCAGCAGCTTCTCAAACAGTAAATGGTTAGATACGCAGTATTTT. It specifies CASSFSNSKWLDTQYF.

This clonotype was seen ten or more times. J is TRBJ2-3 and V is TRBV24-1; weak D call: TRBD2 (6 bases). The germline V gene has CDR1 KGHDR and CDR2 SFDVKD. V shed 2 bases and J shed 0 bases, with 11 bases lying between them. This CDR3 is built from 16 residues. The CDR3 reads CATSDSEGGSTDTQYF. For the CDR3, the DNA is TGTGCCACCAGTGATTCGGAGGGAGGAAGCACAGATACGCAGTATTTT.

This clonotype appeared many times. The V call is TRBV29-1, the J call TRBJ2-7, with D unresolved. CDR3 length equals 12 residues. Germline loops: CDR1 SQVTM, CDR2 ANQGSEA. V lost 3 bases and J 2 bases, leaving 8 bases between the germline ends. The CDR3 sequence: CSVESATYEQYF. The CDR3 DNA reads TGCAGCGTTGAGTCAGCTACCTACGAGCAGTACTTC.

This clonotype was detected many times. CDR3 residues: CASSQDQGYEQYF. In DNA, the CDR3 is TGTGCCAGCAGCCAAGATCAAGGTTACGAGCAGTACTTC. The chain uses TRBV4-2 and TRBJ2-7, with D unclear. The CDR3 loop spans 13 amino acids. The V gene's germline CDR1 is LGHNA and CDR2 YNFKEQ. Trimming took off 0 bases at V and 4 bases at J, with 7 bases between the two ends.

This clonotype was picked up many times. The rearrangement joins TRBV28 to TRBJ2-7; D tentatively reads TRBD1 or TRBD2 (5 bases each). V was trimmed by 1 base and J by 0 bases, leaving 10 bases between them. The CDR3 consists of 15 residues. CDR1 is MDHEN, CDR2 SYDVKM, per germline. CDR3 region: CASSLSGGYSYEQYF. The CDR3 coding sequence is TGTGCCAGCAGTTTATCTGGGGGATACTCCTACGAGCAGTACTTC.

This clonotype was seen many times. The V and J genes are TRBV5-1 and TRBJ2-7; possible D gene TRBD2, 6 bases. Trimming took 0 bases from V and 0 from J, leaving 16 bases between them. The germline V gene has CDR1 SGHRS and CDR2 YFSETQ. This CDR3 comprises 17 residues. CDR3 amino acids: CASSLGSEGRSSYEQYF. The CDR3 region has the DNA TGCGCCAGCAGCTTGGGGTCGGAGGGCCGGAGCTCCTACGAGCAGTACTTC.

There are many counts of this clonotype. This chain connects TRBV29-1 to TRBJ2-7; TRBD1 aligns across 11 bases. Per the germline V gene, CDR1 is SQVTM and CDR2 is ANQGSEA. The CDR3 extends over 13 amino acids. V shed 6 bases and J 4 bases; nucleotides not matched to a gene: 5. The CDR3 protein is CSVRTGGIYEQYF. CDR3 nucleotide sequence: TGCAGCGTGCGGACAGGGGGCATATACGAGCAGTACTTC.

In its sample, this clonotype was seen a few times. The chain combines TRBV6-6 with TRBJ2-3; 7 nucleotides line up with TRBD2. There are 16 residues in the CDR3. V lost 3 bases and J lost 1; bases outside the gene matches: 7. Germline V gene sequence: CDR1 MNHNY, CDR2 SVGAGI (reference sequence). The chain's CDR3 is CASSYRGVRGTDTQYF. The CDR3 DNA reads TGTGCCAGCAGTTATCGGGGGGTTAGGGGCACAGATACGCAGTATTTT.